This T cell receptor (beta chain) was found in a study of blood T cell repertoires in COVID-19. Across the study: T cells, B-cell-depleted T cells, or PBMCs supplied cDNA or gDNA.

This clone was picked up one time. The length of the CDR3 is 18 residues. CDR1 and CDR2 (germline): SGDLS, YYNGEE. J lost 1 base, V lost 2 bases, and 12 bases had no gene match. Original processing notes: The assay estimated nucleated cells by amplifying reference gene primers. Sequencing was performed with immunoSEQ multiplex PCR; in TCRdb, only in-frame clones are kept and a portion is missing. From that table come the V and J calls and clone size; the DNA was used to work out D and trimming. The sample lists 200,000 to 300,000 clones, about 82% occurring once. One Seattle source followed patients from active infection through their disease course.

The sequence was collected from a woman over 75 with COVID-19, enrolled during active disease. The genes are TRBV9 and TRBJ1-5, with 7 bases aligning to TRBD1. Sequenced material: peripheral blood. The CDR3 loop is CASSVQTGPQVSNQPQHF. As DNA, the CDR3 is TGTGCCAGCAGCGTCCAGACAGGGCCACAAGTAAGCAATCAGCCCCAGCATTTT.